This T cell receptor beta chain is drawn from a study of CD8 T cells in Susac syndrome. Study context: There were roughly six sequenced Susac syndrome patients with active disease and under ten in remission. General study results and limits: There was no clonal expansion in the CD4+ T cell repertoires of Susac syndrome. That the number of individuals in its TCR sequencing and HLA analysis was relatively small was acknowledged by the study.

TEMRA cells were FACS-enriched, and CD8+ and CD4+ T cells were isolated negatively. Germline CDR1 is MGHRA and CDR2 is YSYEKL. This CDR3 is built from 15 residues. The V and J ends lost 4 bases and 3 bases, in that order; junction bases with no gene match: 8. The authors reverse transcribed about 0.5 to 1 ug RNA with random hexamers. TCRdb re-analysed the immunoSEQ multiplex PCR reads in MiXCR, keeping a single row per CDR3 protein. The profile shows approximately 190,000 distinct CDR3 sequences, about 91% of them singletons. In the case of this clonotype: As yet, its antigen is unknown.

The gene calls are TRBV4-1 and TRBJ2-7; 8 bases fit TRBD1. Sequences were obtained from CD4+ T cells from PBMCs. This sequence was found in a human donor with Susac syndrome. This CDR3 reads CASSPGTGGIYEQYF. For the CDR3, the DNA is TGCGCCAGCAGCCCCGGGACAGGTGGAATCTACGAGCAGTACTTC.